What follows is one TCR beta chain and its context. As yet, its antigen is unknown. The data were obtained in a study of cytomegalovirus exposure and HLA in healthy donors. Whole-study results and caveats: A few V segments could not be told apart, such as TRBV6-2 and TRBV6-3, and were left out. In vitro assays verified that three CMV-associated chains recognized CMV antigens specifically.

This CDR3 has 15 amino acids. Looked up from germline, CDR1 is MDHEN and CDR2 is SYDVKM. J gave up 5 bases and V 5 bases, and 7 bases lay outside the gene matches. PCR amplification relied on 60 Vbeta primers (plus 13 Jbeta primers). Original processing methods: An analysis performed later counted 81 million or so unique TCR beta chains (approximately 10 million of them shared). Profiled with immunoSEQ multiplex PCR; TCRdb holds only in-frame clones, not every one. Clone size and the V and J calls come from that table; the DNA yielded D and trimming. The table has approximately 150,000 clones, 80% seen once.

J is TRBJ2-5 and V is TRBV28, with TRBD1 matching 11 bases. Sequenced: PBMCs. The TCR originated in a man aged 40-49 years in good health and CMV-seronegative. The CDR3 is CASSPPDRGRETQYF. CDR3 nucleotide sequence: TGTGCCAGCAGTCCCCCGGACAGGGGGCGGGAGACCCAGTACTTC.